Following are 21 T cell receptor beta chains from one sample sequenced in a study of PD-L1 blockade in urothelial cancer. The time point is: pretreatment peripheral blood. Using immunoSEQ multiplex PCR, the repertoire was profiled, and TCRdb retains in-frame clones only, with some absent. The sample consists of some 87,000 clones, around 90% of them appearing once. Sequenced material: PBMCs, taken around atezolizumab (anti-PD-L1) treatment. Receptor source: a man aged 55 to 69 with urothelial cancer.

In this sample, this clone turned up once. CDR3 region: CASSLTANEKLFF. As DNA, the CDR3 is TGTGCCAGCAGCTTAACAGCTAATGAAAAACTGTTTTTT. This chain links TRBV5-4 with TRBJ1-4; D is undetermined. This CDR3 has 13 residues. Germline V lookup: CDR1 SGHNT, CDR2 YYREEE (reference sequence). Trimming took 2 bases from V and 3 from J, leaving 5 bases between them.

This rearrangement joins TRBV23-1 to TRBJ1-1; D uncertain. TRBV23-1 is designated an ORF whose function remains uncertain. Deletions cut 4 bases from V and 2 bases from J, with 17 bases between. The CDR3 runs 16 residues. CDR3 residues: CASSPPPGAQNTEAFF. The CDR3 nucleotides are TGCGCCAGCAGTCCACCCCCAGGTGCTCAAAACACTGAAGCTTTCTTT.

CDR3: CASRLGQGTDTQYF. CDR3 sequence (DNA): TGTGCAAGTCGCTTGGGGCAGGGCACAGATACGCAGTATTTT. The chain has TRBV12-2 and TRBJ2-3; no check of the table's D call, TRBD1, against the DNA was made. TRBV12-2 is a pseudogene locus. The CDR3 sequence is 14 residues long.

This sequence joins TRBV10-3 and TRBJ2-6, with D perhaps matching TRBD2 (6 bases). Germline V CDR1 and CDR2: ENHRY, SYGVKD. The CDR3 is 15 amino acids. The V gene lost 2 bases and the J gene lost 4 bases, with 9 bases spanning the gap. CDR3 sequence (DNA): TGTGCCATCAGTGAGGCGGGGCGGGGGGCCAACGTCCTGACTTTC. Translation gives CAISEAGRGANVLTF.

V usage is TRBV5-5 and J usage is TRBJ2-2; D is ambiguous. Trimming stripped 4 bases from V and 6 bases from J, with 10 bases between. The CDR3 contains 13 residues. The germline V gene encodes CDR1 SGHKS and CDR2 YYEKEE (reference sequence). Here the CDR3 reads CASSGWAAGELFF. The CDR3 DNA follows: TGTGCCAGCAGCGGGTGGGCCGCCGGGGAGCTGTTTTTT.

V and J are TRBV5-1 and TRBJ2-1; 7 nucleotides align to TRBD2. This CDR3 is built from 14 residues. The germline V gene has CDR1 SGHRS and CDR2 YFSETQ. The trim removed 7 bases at V and 4 bases at J, leaving 8 bases unmatched. CDR3 bases: TGCGCCAGCCTCGGGGGGTCTCTTTACAATGAGCAGTTCTTC. This translates into CASLGGSLYNEQFF.

V and J are TRBV5-5 and TRBJ2-7; TRBD1 might be the D (6 bases). CDR1 is SGHKS and CDR2 is YYEKEE in the germline V gene (reference sequence). V lost 0 bases and J lost 6, with 10 bases in between. CDR3 length: 13 amino acids. CDR3 region: CASSLASGVEQYF. The CDR3 DNA reads as TGTGCCAGCAGCTTGGCGTCAGGGGTCGAGCAGTACTTC.

This clone was recorded many times. The chain employs TRBV28 and TRBJ2-2, with no clear D. CDR1 and CDR2 (germline): MDHEN, SYDVKM. The V and J ends lost 10 bases and 1 base respectively, with 10 bases between them. The CDR3 is 13 amino acids. As DNA, the CDR3 is TGTGCCACCCCTAACAGGAACACCGGGGAGCTGTTTTTT. This translates into CATPNRNTGELFF.

V and J are TRBV27 and TRBJ1-2, with D perhaps matching TRBD1 (5 bases). This CDR3 comprises 13 residues. Germline V gives CDR1 MNHEY, CDR2 SMNVEV (reference sequence). The ends were cut back, 0 bases at V and 6 bases at J, with 8 bases in the middle. The CDR3 DNA follows: TGTGCCAGCAGTTTATCTTGGGGGGATGGCTACACCTTC. The encoded protein is CASSLSWGDGYTF.

This clone was recorded once. J is TRBJ2-1 and V is TRBV6-5; weak D call: TRBD1 (5 bases). Germline loops: CDR1 MNHEY, CDR2 SVGAGI. The CDR3 spans 13 residues. V lost 7 bases and J lost 14, with 21 bases in between. The CDR3 loop reads CASTPQGSLSEFF. The CDR3 nucleotides are TGTGCCAGCACCCCCCAGGGTTCCTTATCGGAGTTCTTC.

CDR3 amino acids: CSVEPRSGNTIYF. CDR3 bases: TGCAGCGTTGAACCGCGCTCTGGAAACACCATATATTTT. The rearrangement joins TRBV29-1 to TRBJ1-3; D remains ambiguous. The germline V gene encodes CDR1 SQVTM and CDR2 ANQGSEA. Trimming removed 2 bases from V and 0 bases from J, with 5 bases in between. CDR3 length: 13 residues.

This clone was counted between two and nine times. The chain joins TRBV18 to TRBJ1-6, with D possibly TRBD1 on 6 matching bases. Germline V gives CDR1 KGHSH, CDR2 LQKENI. V lost 2 bases, J lost 7 bases, and 12 bases lay in between. This CDR3 has 15 residues. The CDR3 bases are TGTGCCAGCTCACCAAGACAGGAACCAAATTCACCCCTCCACTTT. Its translation: CASSPRQEPNSPLHF.

The V call is TRBV7-8, the J call TRBJ2-7, with TRBD2 matching over 7 bases. The CDR3 covers 14 residues. Germline CDR1 is SGHVS and CDR2 is FQNEAQ. Unmatched junction bases numbered 8, after V lost 7 bases and J lost 2 bases. CDR3 sequence: CASIRKRGPYEQYF. CDR3 DNA sequence: TGTGCCAGCATTCGAAAGCGGGGTCCCTACGAGCAGTACTTC.

V usage is TRBV11-2 and J usage is TRBJ2-1; 13 bases agree with TRBD2. V lost 5 bases to trimming and J lost 4 bases; unmatched junction nucleotides: 2. The V gene's germline CDR1 is SGHAT and CDR2 FQNNGV. CDR3 length equals 15 residues. DNA of the CDR3: TGTGCCAGCAGCCCGGGACTAGCGGGATACAATGAGCAGTTCTTC. As protein: CASSPGLAGYNEQFF.

This chain connects TRBV28 to TRBJ2-7, with 8 bases that match TRBD2. Losses at the gene ends were 5 bases for V and 3 bases for J; bases not matched to a gene: 6. Germline values: CDR1 MDHEN, CDR2 SYDVKM. The CDR3 sequence is 14 residues long. This CDR3 reads CASSPGLVFYEQYF. The DNA of the CDR3 is TGTGCCAGCAGTCCGGGACTAGTATTCTACGAGCAGTACTTC.

Here the CDR3 DNA reads TGTGCCAGTTGGGAGGTGCGCGAGCAGTTCTTC. The encoded protein is CASWEVREQFF. The chain recombines TRBV6-1 with TRBJ2-1; D possibly corresponds to TRBD2 (6 bases). The germline V gene encodes CDR1 MNHNS and CDR2 SASEGT. The CDR3 runs 11 residues. The V end was cut by 9 bases, the J end by 10 bases, with 13 bases between.

The chain uses TRBV28 and TRBJ1-6, with 8 nucleotides matching TRBD1. The CDR3 runs 17 residues. V lost 6 bases, J lost 9 bases, and 16 bases stayed unmatched. Germline CDR1 reads MDHEN; CDR2 reads SYDVKM. The CDR3 loop reads CASRRQGMGDFGSPLHF. The CDR3 nucleotides are TGTGCCAGCAGGAGACAGGGGATGGGAGATTTTGGTTCACCCCTCCACTTT.

The chain combines TRBV29-1 with TRBJ2-1; a weak D match, TRBD2 (6 bases). The CDR3 spans 13 residues. V dropped 7 bases and J dropped 2 bases, with 12 bases sitting between them. Germline loops: CDR1 SQVTM, CDR2 ANQGSEA. For the CDR3, the DNA is TGCAGCGGGGCAGCGGGCACCTACAATGAGCAGTTCTTC. Its protein product is CSGAAGTYNEQFF.

The chain recombines TRBV19 with TRBJ2-7, with 7 bases fitting TRBD2. Germline assignment: CDR1 LNHDA and CDR2 SQIVND (reference sequence). CDR3 length: 14 residues. V trimming: 6 bases; J trimming: 4 bases; junction bases outside the gene matches: 9. The CDR3 DNA is TGTGCCAGTAGCCCCCGACTAGCCCTGTACGAGCAGTACTTC. It encodes CASSPRLALYEQYF.

The chain combines TRBV7-2 with TRBJ2-1, with 8 bases matching TRBD2. The CDR3 sequence is 16 residues long. From germline, CDR1 is SGHTA and CDR2 FQGNSA. The V and J ends lost 6 bases and 2 bases, in that order; junction bases with no gene match: 9. The DNA of the CDR3 is TGTGCCAGCAGGTCTATTAGCGGGATTACCTACAATGAGCAGTTCTTC. It is translated as CASRSISGITYNEQFF.

The V and J genes are TRBV27 and TRBJ1-2; D perhaps matches TRBD1 (6 bases). Per germline, CDR1 MNHEY and CDR2 SMNVEV (reference sequence). The CDR3 consists of 14 residues. Trimming shortened V by 6 bases and J by 6 bases, and 17 bases separated the two germline ends. The CDR3 reads CASSSSGGWNGYTF. CDR3 DNA sequence: TGTGCCAGCAGCTCCAGTGGGGGCTGGAATGGCTACACCTTC.